This TCR beta chain derives from a study of T cell responses to AZD1222 COVID-19 vaccine. The V and J ends lost 2 bases and 4 bases, in that order; junction bases with no gene match: 4. The CDR3 runs 15 residues. Per germline, CDR1 MGHDK and CDR2 SYGVNS. Clones were sequenced by immunoSEQ multiplex PCR, and TCRdb holds only the in-frame ones, with some missing. The sample yields 140,000 to 150,000 clones, approximately 85% seen once. The chain couples TRBV25-1 to TRBJ2-3, with 9 bases matching TRBD2. The specimen comprised peripheral blood, sampled on day 0 of AZD1222 vaccination. This TCR was recovered from an adult in good health. The CDR3 bases are TGTGCCAGCAGTGAAGAAGTAGCGGGGGCAGATACGCAGTATTTT. Its translation is CASSEEVAGADTQYF.